The entry below describes one TCR beta chain. In this sample, this clonotype turned up a few times. Its target antigen remains unknown. Per-base quality was not reported, and no clone a single base away is much larger than it. The CDR3 has 15 amino acids, counting the end cysteine and phenylalanine. The CDR3 DNA has 45 bases and is translated from base 1. The germline V gene supplies CDR1 SQVTM and CDR2 ANQGSEA. V lost 7 bases and J lost 3 bases, and the count of bases not matched to a germline gene is 13. The data derive from a study of CD8 T cells in ankylosing spondylitis listed by TCRdb under 2017. Describing the broader study: The study profiled T cell receptor beta repertoires in healthy donors and ankylosing spondylitis patients to find disease-linked TCR variants. Peripheral blood was sampled, and synovial fluid was also collected from ankylosing spondylitis patients. The full study cohort comprised around 25 ankylosing spondylitis patients and some 100 healthy donors. The research as a whole found: Blood from ankylosing spondylitis patients appeared to be characterized by a TCR beta motif composed of 7 to 9 highly homologous amino acid variants. Some of the motif variants had been reported before in the synovial fluid and blood of reactive arthritis patients, a finding that suggests common disease-initiation mechanisms. In peripheral blood, the disease-linked clones were found at relatively low frequencies and had a CD8+ phenotype. According to the report, matched synovial fluid samples from ankylosing spondylitis patients were significantly enriched for the disease-linked clones.

Instrument on record: Illumina HiSeq 2500. TCR beta libraries were prepared by quantitative 5'-RACE with molecular barcodes. As for the original processing: A new computational method, built on a probabilistic model of VDJ rearrangement, was used to identify disease-linked TCR variants. TCRdb reran the public reads through fastp at Q25 and MiXCR, keeping productive beta chains. Every entry covers one CDR3 protein and lists the most common genes and DNA from its rows. What appears here as the V and J calls and clone size reflects TCRdb's work, not the paper's. In this sample the table shows approximately 550,000 distinct CDR3 sequences, roughly an eighth of which occur a single time. Clones ranked in the top ten supply 6.8% of the sample.

Sequencing was done on a sample of blood, either unsorted or a sorted T cell fraction (not recorded which). The sequence links TRBV29-1 to TRBJ2-3; 7 bases in the middle match TRBD1. The source of this sequence is a male donor with ankylosing spondylitis. The CDR3 amino acid sequence is: CSAGGVGQSTDTQYF. The bases are TGCAGCGCCGGTGGGGTGGGACAGTCAACAGATACGCAGTATTTT.